The clone carrying this T cell receptor beta chain was counted a few times. The antigen is not known. The CDR3 totals 15 residues. V lost 5 bases, J lost 0 bases, and 4 bases stayed unmatched. CDR1 and CDR2 (germline): SGHTA, FQGNSA. This sample is part of a study of CD8 T cells in ankylosing spondylitis. Libraries of TCR beta came from quantitative 5'-RACE with molecular barcodes. Via MiXCR, TCRdb re-called the 5' RACE reads, giving one row per CDR3 protein. The sample has 750,000 to 850,000 distinct CDR3 sequences; approximately 10% are singletons. Study-wide results and caveats: Several highly homologous variants made up a TCR beta motif, and this motif appeared characteristic of ankylosing spondylitis blood. In reactive arthritis synovial fluid and blood, some motif variants had been reported before.

This TCR came from a male donor with ankylosing spondylitis. The sequenced sample was blood, either unsorted or a sorted T cell fraction (not recorded which). The rearrangement uses TRBV7-2 and TRBJ2-3, with 8 positions matching TRBD2. The CDR3 sequence is CASSTRGGSTDTQYF. CDR3 nucleotide sequence: TGTGCCAGCAGCACCCGGGGGGGGAGCACAGATACGCAGTATTTT.